This TCR beta chain was sequenced for a study of T cell repertoires in aging, cancer and after chemotherapy. The germline V gene encodes CDR1 MDHEN and CDR2 SYDVKM. This CDR3 is 14 amino acids long. Trimming stripped 6 bases from V and 4 bases from J, with 15 bases between. Peripheral blood genomic DNA, not sorted cells or RNA, was the template. A mixed TRB-A/B primer pool amplified rearranged TRB by multiplex touch-down PCR. One entry per CDR3 protein results from TCRdb running MiXCR on the multiplex PCR reads. Counted here are 3,500 to 4,500 distinct CDR3 sequences, under 35% occurring once; the ten biggest clones make up about 20%. The study, taken as a whole, reports: Median generation probability rose over the chemotherapy interval in each cancer cohort, suggesting rebound thymic output.

Concerning this clonotype itself: Its antigen remains unidentified.

What was sequenced was blood. The chain combines TRBV28 with TRBJ1-2, with D hard to call. The sequence derives from a human donor with a solid tumor. CDR3 in amino acids: CASRASGPRYGYTF. DNA of the CDR3: TGTGCCAGCAGGGCCTCCGGACCCCGCTATGGCTACACCTTC.